This TCR beta chain came from a study of post-analysis software for immune sequencing data. This clonotype was detected a few times. Its target is unknown. General observations from the study: There were several TRBV segments more frequent in patients than controls, and TRBV5-6, TRBV5-1 and TRBV20-1 were among them.

CDR1 is SEHNR, CDR2 FQNEAQ, per germline (reference sequence). The V gene lost 5 bases and the J gene lost 2 bases, with 15 bases spanning the gap. This CDR3 region has 15 residues. Unique molecular identifiers featured in each of the TCR beta cDNA libraries. With roughly 0.85 to 11 million T cells as the source, approximately 500,000 cDNA molecules resulted. TCRdb reprocessed the PCR reads with MiXCR, giving one entry per CDR3 protein. The table shows 750,000 to 950,000 distinct CDR3 sequences, with approximately 53% occurring only once. This clonotype was sampled from a girl under 18 with multiple sclerosis. The chain links TRBV7-9 to TRBJ2-5; possible D gene TRBD2, 6 bases. Sequencing was performed on blood. CDR3 coding DNA: TGTGCCAGCAGCCAGACACTAGCAGGGCAAGAGACCCAGTACTTC. Its protein is CASSQTLAGQETQYF.